A single sample is the source of the 9 T cell receptor beta chains below, sequenced in a study of cytomegalovirus exposure and HLA in healthy donors listed by TCRdb under 2017. The receptor library was made with the immunoSEQ multiplex PCR assay. Held by TCRdb, this immuneACCESS table contains in-frame sequences only and omits some clones. Under half of the omission traces to an unresolved V gene where checked; the cause of the rest is unknown. This sample gives just under 65,000 clones in total; 85% to 95% of them show up just once. About 6.4% of the sample is in the top ten clones. Sequenced material: PBMCs. The receptors originated from a woman under 30 in good health and CMV-seropositive.

The CDR3 nucleotides are TGCGCCAGCAGCTTGGTCGTCAGTACAACCGGGGAGCTGTTTTTT. Translation gives CASSLVVSTTGELFF. V usage is TRBV5-1 and J usage is TRBJ2-2; no clear D. Trimming removed 0 bases from V and 5 bases from J, with 11 bases in between. This CDR3 region has 15 residues. Germline loops: CDR1 SGHRS, CDR2 YFSETQ. Full variable domain (outside the CDR3, taken from reference TRBV5-1 and TRBJ2-2): KAGVTQTPRYLIKTRGQQVTLSCSPISGHRSVSWYQQTPGQGLQFLFEYFSETQRNKGNFPGRFSGRQFSNSRSEMNVSTLELGDSALYLCASSLVVSTTGELFFGEGSRLTVL.

This chain uses TRBV4-3 with TRBJ2-7, with 8 bases that match TRBD1. CDR3 length: 16 amino acids. V was clipped by 4 bases and J by 6 bases; unmatched bases: 14. Germline V gene data show CDR1 as LGHNA and CDR2 as YSLEER. CDR3 DNA sequence: TGCGCCAGCAGCCCGAATGCAGGGGGCAGGACTGTCGAGCAGTACTTC. Translating it yields CASSPNAGGRTVEQYF.

This clone appeared a few times. The chain recombines TRBV19 with TRBJ1-5, with D tentatively TRBD1 (5 bases). Deletions cut 1 base from V and 5 bases from J, with 9 bases between. The CDR3 sequence is 14 residues long. In germline, CDR1 is LNHDA, CDR2 SQIVND (reference sequence). The CDR3 region is CASSIGGEHQPQHF. The CDR3 nucleotides are TGTGCCAGTAGTATAGGGGGGGAGCATCAGCCCCAGCATTTT.

The chain has TRBV30 and TRBJ1-4; D unclear. The CDR3 is 10 amino acids. Trimming cost V 4 bases and J 8 bases, with 5 bases left between them. In germline, CDR1 is GTSNPN, CDR2 SVGIG (reference sequence). The CDR3 nucleotides are TGTGCCTGGAAGCGAGAAAAACTGTTTTTT. Amino acid sequence: CAWKREKLFF.

V is TRBV5-6 and J is TRBJ1-1; perhaps TRBD1 as D (6 bases). V dropped 2 bases and J dropped 1 base, with 21 bases sitting between them. This CDR3 spans 18 amino acids. CDR1 is SGHDT and CDR2 is YYEEEE in the germline V gene. For the CDR3, the DNA is TGTGCCAGCAGCTTCGTACTCTCTCCGGACAGACCGAACACTGAAGCTTTCTTT. Encoded protein: CASSFVLSPDRPNTEAFF.

The chain joins TRBV19 to TRBJ1-4; D is perhaps TRBD1 (5 bases). Trimming took 5 bases from V and 0 from J, leaving 13 bases between them. The V gene's germline CDR1 is LNHDA and CDR2 SQIVND (reference sequence). The CDR3 spans 16 residues. CDR3 amino acids: CASSDRGTATNEKLFF. Here the CDR3 DNA reads TGTGCCAGTAGTGACCGGGGGACTGCAACTAATGAAAAACTGTTTTTT.

V is TRBV2 and J is TRBJ1-1; the match to TRBD1 covers 7 bases. The germline V gene has CDR1 SNHLY and CDR2 FYNNEI. The CDR3 has 16 residues. V gave up 3 bases and J gave up 1 base; unmatched junction bases: 8. The CDR3 coding sequence is TGTGCCAGCAGTGAGGTGGGGACAGAGAGGAACACTGAAGCTTTCTTT. Protein: CASSEVGTERNTEAFF.

The chain links TRBV5-1 to TRBJ1-3; unclear D gene. CDR1 SGHRS and CDR2 YFSETQ come from the germline V gene. Trimming shortened V by 2 bases and J by 1 base, and 13 bases separated the two germline ends. The CDR3 runs 16 residues. CDR3 protein: CASSFGMEGSGNTIYF. Written as DNA, the CDR3 is TGCGCCAGCAGCTTCGGCATGGAGGGTTCTGGAAACACCATATATTTT.

The rearrangement links TRBV11-2 to TRBJ1-4; tentatively, D is TRBD1 (5 bases). Germline-derived CDR1 and CDR2 are SGHAT and FQNNGV. The CDR3 extends over 17 amino acids. V was pared by 4 bases and J by 2 bases, with 17 bases between. CDR3 residues: CASSSGQRERTNEKLFF. DNA for the CDR3: TGTGCCAGCAGCTCAGGGCAGCGGGAAAGGACTAATGAAAAACTGTTTTTT.